The sequence of this TCR beta chain was determined in a study of blood T cell repertoires in COVID-19. Whole-study context: Spain, Italy and the United States supplied samples that represented acute and convalescent COVID-19.

V lost 0 bases to trimming and J lost 5 bases; unmatched junction nucleotides: 4. This CDR3 has 16 amino acids. Per the germline V gene, CDR1 is SGHTA and CDR2 is FQGNSA. Produced via immunoSEQ multiplex PCR; TCRdb's table is partial and in-frame only. Of 150,000 to 200,000 clones detected, roughly 90% appear once; the ten largest clones hold 18%. V gene TRBV7-2 combines with J gene TRBJ1-4; TRBD1 matches at 9 bases. The source material was peripheral blood. The TCR comes from a man aged 55 to 70 with active or convalescent COVID-19. For the CDR3, the DNA is TGTGCCAGCAGCTTAGCTCTCGGGACAGGGAATGAAAAACTGTTTTTT. It codes for CASSLALGTGNEKLFF.